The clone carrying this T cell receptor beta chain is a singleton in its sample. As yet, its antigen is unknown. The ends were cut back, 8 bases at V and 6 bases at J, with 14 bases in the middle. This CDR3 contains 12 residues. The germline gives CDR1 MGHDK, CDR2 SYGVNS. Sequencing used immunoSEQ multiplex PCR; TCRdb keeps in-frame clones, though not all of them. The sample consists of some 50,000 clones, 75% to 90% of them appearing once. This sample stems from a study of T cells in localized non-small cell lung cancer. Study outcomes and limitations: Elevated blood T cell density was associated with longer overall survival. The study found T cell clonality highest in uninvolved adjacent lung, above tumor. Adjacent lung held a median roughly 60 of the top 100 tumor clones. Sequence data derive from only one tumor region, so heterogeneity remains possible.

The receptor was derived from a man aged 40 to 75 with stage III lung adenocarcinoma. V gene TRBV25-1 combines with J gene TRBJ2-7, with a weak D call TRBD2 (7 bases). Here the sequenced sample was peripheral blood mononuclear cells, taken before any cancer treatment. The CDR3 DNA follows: TGTGCCAGCTTGGAAGGGGGGGGCGAGCAGTACTTC. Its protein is CASLEGGGEQYF.